A single sample gave rise to the 28 T cell receptor beta chains below, sequenced in a study of blood T cell repertoires in COVID-19. Sequencing was performed with immunoSEQ multiplex PCR; in TCRdb, only in-frame clones are kept and a portion is missing. The sample consists of 150,000 to 200,000 clones, roughly 91% of them appearing once. Sequenced sample: peripheral blood. The receptor source for this set is a man aged 18 to 29 with acute or convalescent COVID-19.

Only a few counts were recorded for this clone. J is TRBJ2-2 and V is TRBV27; TRBD1 is a possible D gene (6 bases). CDR3 size: 16 residues. The V gene's germline CDR1 is MNHEY and CDR2 SMNVEV (reference sequence). V gave up 6 bases and J gave up 7 bases, with 21 bases separating them. The chain's CDR3 is CASRIRQAGDDGELFF. CDR3 in DNA: TGTGCCAGCAGGATCCGACAGGCTGGGGATGACGGGGAGCTGTTTTTT.

The rearrangement links TRBV19 to TRBJ2-1, with 13 bases aligning to TRBD2. V gave up 5 bases and J gave up 4 bases; unmatched junction bases: 5. The germline V gene encodes CDR1 LNHDA and CDR2 SQIVND (reference sequence). The CDR3 has 16 amino acids. The CDR3 sequence: CASSARLAGGYNEQFF. The CDR3 coding sequence is TGTGCCAGTAGTGCCCGACTAGCGGGGGGTTACAATGAGCAGTTCTTC.

V and J are TRBV5-8 and TRBJ2-1, with a tentative D call TRBD1 (5 bases). Per the germline V gene, CDR1 is SGHTS and CDR2 is YDEGEE. The V gene lost 5 bases and the J gene lost 1 base, with 13 bases spanning the gap. The CDR3 sequence is 15 residues long. The CDR3 loop is CASRTENFSYNEQFF. The CDR3 bases are TGTGCCAGCAGGACAGAAAATTTTTCCTACAATGAGCAGTTCTTC.

The gene calls are TRBV5-6 and TRBJ2-2; 9 bases agree with TRBD1. Germline values: CDR1 SGHDT, CDR2 YYEEEE. J gave up 6 bases and V 3 bases, and 9 bases lay outside the gene matches. The CDR3 runs 16 residues. In nucleotides, the CDR3 is TGTGCCAGCAGCTACACAGGGGGCCAAGCGGCCGGGGAGCTGTTTTTT. This sequence encodes CASSYTGGQAAGELFF.

The chain has TRBV27 and TRBJ2-1; D might be TRBD1 (6 bases). The germline gives CDR1 MNHEY, CDR2 SMNVEV (reference sequence). CDR3 length equals 17 residues. Trimming removed 0 bases at V and 7 bases at J, with 19 bases between. The CDR3 region is CASSLSQGSGGQNEQFF. The DNA of the CDR3 is TGTGCCAGCAGTTTATCGCAGGGGTCAGGTGGACAGAATGAGCAGTTCTTC.

The CDR3 DNA reads TGCGCCAGCAGAAAAGGTTCGGGGCAGGGGGTAGAGGAGCAGTACTTC. This translates into CASRKGSGQGVEEQYF. V and J are TRBV5-1 and TRBJ2-7; TRBD1 matches 7 bases. V was clipped by 5 bases and J by 7 bases; unmatched bases: 18. Germline V gene sequence: CDR1 SGHRS, CDR2 YFSETQ. CDR3 size: 16 residues.

The chain joins TRBV13 to TRBJ2-1, with TRBD1 matching over 7 bases. Germline trimming cut 3 bases from V and 10 bases from J; bases unmatched to any gene: 3. The CDR3 covers 12 residues. Per germline, CDR1 PRHDT and CDR2 FYEKMQ (reference sequence). CDR3 nucleotide sequence: TGTGCCAGCAGCTTGGGGACAGCGGAGCAGTTCTTC. This codes for CASSLGTAEQFF.

CDR3: CASSNRDTGNTIYF. In DNA, the CDR3 is TGTGCCAGTAGCAACAGGGATACTGGAAACACCATATATTTT. This sequence joins TRBV19 and TRBJ1-3; the D gene is possibly TRBD1 (6 bases). The CDR3 is 14 residues long. Germline values: CDR1 LNHDA, CDR2 SQIVND (reference sequence). Trimming stripped 6 bases from V and 2 bases from J, with 11 bases between.

The CDR3: CASSPDIGEPQHF. For the CDR3, the DNA is TGTGCCAGCAGTCCCGACATCGGGGAGCCCCAGCATTTT. The chain recombines TRBV12-3 or TRBV12-4 with TRBJ1-5; D is uncertain. This CDR3 contains 13 residues. Trimming removed 5 bases at V and 8 bases at J, with 13 bases between.

The chain has TRBV6-5 and TRBJ2-3, with 7 bases fitting TRBD1. The germline V gene has CDR1 MNHEY and CDR2 SVGAGI. This CDR3 comprises 15 residues. The V and J ends lost 6 bases and 2 bases, in that order; junction bases with no gene match: 8. The CDR3 coding sequence is TGTGCCAGCAGAGGTACAGGGGATCCCACAGATACGCAGTATTTT. Amino acid sequence: CASRGTGDPTDTQYF.

The chain employs TRBV18 and TRBJ2-1, with 10 nucleotides matching TRBD1. Trimming took 3 bases from V and 8 from J; bases not matched to a gene: 4. This CDR3 spans 14 amino acids. Germline lookup yields CDR1 KGHSH and CDR2 LQKENI. The chain's CDR3 is CASSPRQGADEQFF. The DNA of the CDR3 is TGTGCCAGCTCACCCAGACAGGGGGCTGATGAGCAGTTCTTC.

The V gene is TRBV3-1 (or the pseudogene TRBV3-2), the J gene TRBJ1-1; the match to TRBD1 covers 8 bases. J lost 1 base, V lost 1 base, and 17 bases had no gene match. The CDR3 consists of 20 residues. Germline V lookup: CDR1 LGHDT, CDR2 YNNKEL (reference sequence). This CDR3 reads CASSQGLFGAGGASNTEAFF. CDR3 sequence (DNA): TGTGCCAGCAGCCAAGGGCTATTTGGGGCAGGGGGCGCGTCGAACACTGAAGCTTTCTTT.

The chain has TRBV9 and TRBJ1-1; D is uncertain. The CDR3 extends over 13 amino acids. Germline V CDR1 and CDR2: SGDLS, YYNGEE. V dropped 4 bases and J dropped 1 base, with 8 bases sitting between them. The CDR3 sequence: CASSSPGNTEAFF. The CDR3 DNA is TGTGCCAGCAGCTCTCCGGGGAACACTGAAGCTTTCTTT.

The V gene is TRBV6-2 or TRBV6-3, the J gene TRBJ1-1; D may be TRBD1 (5 bases). Germline V gene data show CDR1 as MNHEY and CDR2 as SVGEGT. V lost 2 bases and J 3 bases, leaving 16 bases between the germline ends. The CDR3 totals 16 residues. As DNA, the CDR3 is TGTGCCAGCAGTTACGGTCAGGGCGGATTCCACACTGAAGCTTTCTTT. This encodes CASSYGQGGFHTEAFF.

This clone was picked up one time. This chain joins TRBV6-1 and TRBJ2-7, with 8 positions matching TRBD1. The V and J ends lost 2 bases and 6 bases, in that order; junction bases with no gene match: 6. CDR3 length: 14 residues. CDR1 is MNHNS and CDR2 is SASEGT in the germline V gene. CDR3 in amino acids: CASSERWTGTEQYF. CDR3 nucleotide sequence: TGTGCCAGCAGTGAACGTTGGACAGGGACCGAGCAGTACTTC.

The V gene is TRBV3-1 (or the pseudogene TRBV3-2), the J gene TRBJ2-5, with D tentatively TRBD1 (5 bases). Germline V CDR1 and CDR2: LGHDT, YNNKEL (reference sequence). The CDR3 runs to 14 residues. Trimming stripped 1 base from V and 4 bases from J, with 10 bases between. CDR3 bases: TGTGCCAGCAGCCAAGTGACAGATGGAGAGACCCAGTACTTC. Its protein is CASSQVTDGETQYF.

The rearrangement uses TRBV19 and TRBJ1-2, with a possible D match to TRBD1 (6 bases). CDR1 and CDR2 (germline): LNHDA, SQIVND (reference sequence). There are 13 residues in the CDR3. Deletions cut 5 bases from V and 7 bases from J, with 14 bases between. DNA for the CDR3: TGTGCCAGTAGTCGGTTGGGGGCGCCTGGCTACACCTTC. It codes for CASSRLGAPGYTF.

The chain links TRBV28 to TRBJ1-1; 8 bases are a match to TRBD1. Trimming at V came to 6 bases and at J to 0 bases, leaving 6 bases not matched to a gene. The CDR3 extends over 15 amino acids. The germline CDR1 and CDR2 sequences are MDHEN and SYDVKM. The CDR3, as DNA: TGTGCCAGCAGACGGACAGGGCCCATGAACACTGAAGCTTTCTTT. Translation gives CASRRTGPMNTEAFF.

The CDR3 DNA sequence: TGTGCCTCACCGACAGGTCAAATGAACACTGAAGCTTTCTTT. It codes for CASPTGQMNTEAFF. The rearrangement links TRBV30 to TRBJ1-1; D may be TRBD1 (6 bases). The CDR3 totals 14 residues. Deletions cut 7 bases from V and 0 bases from J, with 15 bases between. Germline V gene sequence: CDR1 GTSNPN, CDR2 SVGIG (reference sequence).

The chain links TRBV9 to TRBJ1-2, with TRBD1 matching 7 bases. Germline CDR1 and CDR2: SGDLS and YYNGEE. This CDR3 comprises 15 residues. Trimming at V came to 0 bases and at J to 4 bases, leaving 6 bases not matched to a gene. The CDR3 sequence: CASSVGQGRSYGYTF. The DNA for the CDR3 is TGTGCCAGCAGCGTAGGACAGGGACGGAGCTATGGCTACACCTTC.

The V and J genes are TRBV18 and TRBJ2-3; 8 bases match TRBD2. CDR1 and CDR2 (germline): KGHSH, LQKENI. With V trimmed by 2 bases and J by 6 bases, 7 bases remained unmatched. The CDR3 length is 15 residues. CDR3 in amino acids: CASSPKSGSRDTQYF. CDR3 sequence (DNA): TGTGCCAGCTCACCAAAAAGCGGGAGTAGGGATACGCAGTATTTT.

The rearrangement links TRBV7-7 to TRBJ2-5, with 9 bases identical to TRBD1. In germline, CDR1 is SSHAT, CDR2 FNYEAQ (reference sequence). V trimming: 3 bases; J trimming: 14 bases; junction bases outside the gene matches: 10. This CDR3 spans 13 amino acids. CDR3: CASSLRGPGQGYF. The CDR3, as DNA: TGTGCCAGCAGCTTGAGGGGACCGGGACAGGGTTACTTC.

This sequence joins TRBV4-1 and TRBJ1-1; 11 nucleotides agree with TRBD1. Germline CDR1 MGHRA, CDR2 YSYEKL. This CDR3 has 18 amino acids. Trimming cost V 4 bases and J 3 bases; bases outside gene matches: 13. As DNA, the CDR3 is TGCGCCAGCAGCCTTGACGGACAGGGGGCGCATTGGGACACTGAAGCTTTCTTT. It translates to CASSLDGQGAHWDTEAFF.

V gene TRBV6-5 combines with J gene TRBJ1-2; D perhaps matches TRBD1 (6 bases). Germline V gene data show CDR1 as MNHEY and CDR2 as SVGAGI. This CDR3 has 14 amino acids. V gave up 5 bases and J gave up 4 bases, with 14 bases separating them. The CDR3 sequence is CASSLTGTPYGYTF. The CDR3 region has the DNA TGTGCCAGCAGTCTCACCGGGACACCCTATGGCTACACCTTC.

The chain combines TRBV6-5 with TRBJ1-5; TRBD1 aligns across 7 bases. The CDR3 runs to 14 residues. J gave up 3 bases and V 5 bases, and 4 bases lay outside the gene matches. Germline values: CDR1 MNHEY, CDR2 SVGAGI. CDR3 DNA sequence: TGTGCCAGCAGTACGGGACAGCACAATCAGCCCCAGCATTTT. Translation gives CASSTGQHNQPQHF.

The chain uses TRBV24-1 and TRBJ1-2; 7 bases match TRBD1. Losses at the gene ends were 3 bases for V and 6 bases for J; bases not matched to a gene: 6. The CDR3 runs to 14 residues. Germline CDR1 KGHDR, CDR2 SFDVKD. The CDR3 sequence is CATSDPSTGDGYTF. DNA of the CDR3: TGTGCCACCAGTGATCCATCAACAGGGGATGGCTACACCTTC.

The chain carries TRBV19 and TRBJ1-1; D is perhaps TRBD1 (5 bases). CDR3 length: 15 residues. Trimming took off 3 bases at V and 5 bases at J, with 16 bases between the two ends. Germline V gene data show CDR1 as LNHDA and CDR2 as SQIVND (reference sequence). The CDR3 reads CASSMGVGRRTEAFF. CDR3 nucleotides: TGTGCCAGTAGTATGGGCGTGGGGCGTAGAACTGAAGCTTTCTTT.

The chain recombines TRBV19 with TRBJ2-3; perhaps TRBD2 as D (6 bases). CDR1 is LNHDA and CDR2 is SQIVND in the germline V gene (reference sequence). The CDR3 totals 14 residues. The V gene lost 2 bases and the J gene lost 3 bases, with 9 bases spanning the gap. The CDR3 DNA sequence: TGTGCCAGTAGTATATGGGGGGAAACAGATACGCAGTATTTT. Protein product: CASSIWGETDTQYF.